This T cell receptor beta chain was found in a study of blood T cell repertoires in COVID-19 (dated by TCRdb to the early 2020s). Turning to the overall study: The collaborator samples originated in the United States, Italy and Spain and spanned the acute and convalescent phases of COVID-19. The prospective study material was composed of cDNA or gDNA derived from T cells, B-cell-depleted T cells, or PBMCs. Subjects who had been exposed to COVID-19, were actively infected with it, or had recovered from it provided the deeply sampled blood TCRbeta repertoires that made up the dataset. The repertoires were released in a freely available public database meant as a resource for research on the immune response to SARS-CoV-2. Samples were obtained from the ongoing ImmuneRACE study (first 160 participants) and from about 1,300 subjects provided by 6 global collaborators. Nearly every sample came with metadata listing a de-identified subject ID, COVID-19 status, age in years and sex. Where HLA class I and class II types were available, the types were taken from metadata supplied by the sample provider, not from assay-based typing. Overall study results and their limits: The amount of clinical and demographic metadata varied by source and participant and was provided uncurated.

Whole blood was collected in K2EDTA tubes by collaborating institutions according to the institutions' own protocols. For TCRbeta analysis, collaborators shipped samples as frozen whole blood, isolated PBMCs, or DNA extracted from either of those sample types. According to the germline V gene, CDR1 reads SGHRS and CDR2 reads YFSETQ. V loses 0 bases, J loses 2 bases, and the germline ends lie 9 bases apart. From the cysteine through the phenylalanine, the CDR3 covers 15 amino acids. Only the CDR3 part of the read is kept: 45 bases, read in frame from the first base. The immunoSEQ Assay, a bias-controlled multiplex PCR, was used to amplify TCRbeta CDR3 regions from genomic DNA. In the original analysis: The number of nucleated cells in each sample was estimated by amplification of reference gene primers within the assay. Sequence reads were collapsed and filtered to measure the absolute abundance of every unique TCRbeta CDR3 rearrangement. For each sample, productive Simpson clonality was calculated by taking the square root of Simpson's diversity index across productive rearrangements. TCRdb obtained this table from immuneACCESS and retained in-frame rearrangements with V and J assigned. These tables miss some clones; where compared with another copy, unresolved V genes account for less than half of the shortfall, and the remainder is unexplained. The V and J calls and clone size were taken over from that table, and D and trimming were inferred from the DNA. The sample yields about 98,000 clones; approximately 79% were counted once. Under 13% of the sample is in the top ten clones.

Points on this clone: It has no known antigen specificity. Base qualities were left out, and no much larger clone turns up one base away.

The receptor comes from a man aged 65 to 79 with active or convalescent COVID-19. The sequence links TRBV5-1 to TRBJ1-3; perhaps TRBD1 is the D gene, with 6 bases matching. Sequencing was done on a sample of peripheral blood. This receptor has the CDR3 CASSLGSGAGNTIYF. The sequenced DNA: TGCGCCAGCAGCTTGGGGTCAGGGGCTGGAAACACCATATATTTT.